This TCR beta chain comes out of a study of OX40 agonist ivuxolimab in advanced cancers. Across the study: Allowance was made for prior anti-PD-1, anti-PD-L1 or anti-CTLA-4 therapy, and about 44% had some.

Germline V CDR1 and CDR2: MNHEY, SVGAGI. V lost 7 bases and J 4 bases, leaving 19 bases between the germline ends. The CDR3 runs to 15 residues. Profiling relied on immunoSEQ multiplex PCR, and the TCRdb table lists in-frame clones only, not all of them. The sample records 70,000 to 100,000 clones, around 91% being singletons. This clone showed up just a few times. Material: CD4+ or CD8+ T cells sorted from blood, obtained in a trial of the OX40 agonist ivuxolimab. This chain joins TRBV6-5 and TRBJ2-5; maybe TRBD2 (7 bases). This receptor was obtained from an adult with an advanced solid tumor such as melanoma, head and neck, liver or kidney cancer. CDR3 coding DNA: TGTGCCAGCACCCCGGGGAGGGGGGTGGGAGAGACCCAGTACTTC. This sequence encodes CASTPGRGVGETQYF.